This paragraph reports one T cell receptor beta chain. It has no known antigen specificity. Base quality data are lacking; no much larger clone is found one base away. TCRB CDR3 regions were amplified with the immunoSEQ multiplex PCR using forward primers for 54 TRBV segments and reverse primers for 13 TRBJ segments. For pre-culture CD4+ samples, sequencing was done at deep resolution with a target of 200,000 or so T cell genomes. Sequencing of amplicons was performed on an Illumina HiSeq System, and 87 bp reads covering the CDR3 were generated. The paper's processing steps were these. PCR and sequencing errors in the reads were corrected, and alignment to IMGT reference sequences was used to define CDR3 regions. Synthetic template pools were used to estimate counts of templates and unique rearrangements. Clonality was computed by subtracting Pielou's evenness from 1. The Daley-Smith estimator was used to estimate richness. Morisita's index was used to measure repertoire overlap. A clone counted as low-abundance if it appeared in cultured samples but went undetected in the pre-culture repertoire of the same donor. TCRdb retrieved this table from immuneACCESS and kept in-frame rearrangements only. Not all clones are present; in checked studies, unresolved V genes account for under half, and no reason is known for the remainder. V, J and clone size are those of that table, while D and trimming were read from the DNA. In this sample the table shows around 100,000 clones, 90% to 95% of which occur a single time. The top ten clones comprise roughly 0.3% of the sample.

As encoded in the germline V gene (reference sequence), CDR1 is SEHNR while CDR2 is FQNEAQ. Its CDR3 holds 14 amino acids, cysteine through phenylalanine. The read is trimmed to its CDR3 DNA, 42 bases read in frame from base 1. Ends trimmed: V by 3 bases, J by 6 bases; bases unmatched to a gene: 4. These data are taken from a study of T cell repertoires and HLA-DP antigens (dated by TCRdb to 2016 to 2018). Turning to the overall study: The study used an in vitro model of CD4+ T cell alloreactivity in which transduced HeLa cells presented allogeneic HLA-DP. The three donors, two male and one female, ranged from the 18-to-29 to the 60-to-69 age band. The two alloantigens modelled structurally similar versus dissimilar alloantigens, differing from self at one and nine to ten peptide-binding groove amino acids, respectively. On average, approximately 0.2 ug of DNA went in for sorted CD137+CD4+ samples, versus about 1,200 ng for pre-culture CD4+ samples.

Untouched CD4+ T cells were isolated from Ficoll-separated PBMC through negative selection with magnetic beads, and an average purity of around 98% was reached. Untouched CD4+ T cells were isolated from Ficoll-separated PBMC with magnetic beads, reaching roughly 98% purity with negligible CD8+ contamination. Peripheral blood mononuclear cells came from the buffy coats of a few healthy blood donors, who served as the study's donors. Each of the three donors was CMV seronegative. The DNeasy Blood & Tissue Kit was used to extract genomic DNA. TCRB sequencing was performed on genomic DNA from sorted CD137+CD4+ cells and pre-culture CD4+ baseline samples from each subject. Study-wide findings and limitations: Limitations were identified as the inclusion of only a few donors, the use of a non-physiological HeLa antigen-presenting system, and the use of total CD4+ responder cells. Average cumulative frequency of clones undetected before culture was 30% to 40% against one allele and around 50% against the other. Similar clonality (approximately 0.41) was observed for sorted CD137+ cells against both alloantigens, and this clonality was much higher than that observed in pre-culture samples (around 0.042). Naive and memory CD4+ repertoires were not analysed separately.

The sequence is built from TRBV7-9 and TRBJ2-3, with 9 central nucleotides matching TRBD2. The specimen sequenced was CD4+ T cells from PBMCs. The receptor was derived from a woman aged 18-35 years in good health and CMV-seronegative. The CDR3 sequence is CASSLGLATDTQYF. In nucleotide form, the sequence is TGTGCCAGCAGCTTGGGACTAGCTACCGATACGCAGTATTTT.